This TCR beta chain was sequenced during a study of blood T cell repertoires in COVID-19. Whole-study context: Acute and convalescent COVID-19 specimens originated in the United States, Italy and Spain. T cells, B-cell-depleted T cells, or PBMCs provided the cDNA or gDNA that served as material.

Study processing details: Reference gene primer amplification gave estimated nucleated cell counts. Method: immunoSEQ multiplex PCR; TCRdb's copy keeps in-frame clones and lacks some. That table is the source of V, J and clone size, and D and trimming were worked out from the DNA. The table lists a few hundred thousand clones, 86% of them singletons. The CDR3 sequence is 13 residues long. Germline CDR1 is SGHRS and CDR2 is YFSETQ. The V gene end was trimmed by 7 bases and the J gene end by 3 bases; junction bases not matched to a gene: 6. The sequenced material came from peripheral blood. This rearrangement joins TRBV5-1 to TRBJ1-1; TRBD1 matches 7 bases. This receptor was taken from a woman aged 60 to 75 with COVID-19, enrolled during active disease. The chain's CDR3 is CASGPTGDTEAFF. The CDR3 coding sequence is TGCGCCAGCGGGCCAACAGGGGACACTGAAGCTTTCTTT.